This TCR beta chain came from a study of blood T cell repertoires in COVID-19. Here immunoSEQ multiplex PCR was the method, and the copy in TCRdb shows in-frame clones only, minus some. The data hold around 500,000 clones, with roughly 88% observed a single time. The CDR3 loop spans 13 amino acids. The V gene's germline CDR1 is MNHEY and CDR2 SVGEGT. The germline V and J ends were trimmed by 3 bases and 3 bases, with 5 bases remaining between them. This sequence originates from a woman aged 40 to 49 who had recovered from COVID-19. The chain recombines TRBV6-2 or TRBV6-3 with TRBJ2-2; no clear D gene. What was sequenced was PBMCs or T cells enriched from blood (not recorded which). CDR3 sequence (DNA): TGTGCCAGCAGTTATCGGTACACCGGGGAGCTGTTTTTT. Amino acid sequence: CASSYRYTGELFF.